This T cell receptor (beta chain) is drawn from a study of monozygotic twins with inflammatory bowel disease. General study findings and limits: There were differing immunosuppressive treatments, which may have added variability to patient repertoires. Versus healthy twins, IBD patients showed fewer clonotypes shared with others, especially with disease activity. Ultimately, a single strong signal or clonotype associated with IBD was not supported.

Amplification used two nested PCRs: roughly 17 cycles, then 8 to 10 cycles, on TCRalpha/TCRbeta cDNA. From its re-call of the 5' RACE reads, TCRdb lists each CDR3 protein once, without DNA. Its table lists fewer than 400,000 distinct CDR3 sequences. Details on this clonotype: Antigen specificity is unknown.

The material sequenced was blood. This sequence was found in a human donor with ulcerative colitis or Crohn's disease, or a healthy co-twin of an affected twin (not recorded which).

CDR3 region: CASRHIIGLKNTEAFF. The chain employs TRBV19 and TRBJ1-1. The CDR3 extends over 16 amino acids. Germline assignment: CDR1 LNHDA and CDR2 SQIVND (reference sequence).